The rows below give T cell receptor beta chains drawn from one sample of a study. Sequencing used immunoSEQ multiplex PCR; TCRdb keeps in-frame clones, though not all of them. The sample contains around 50,000 clones, 85% to 95% of which appear only once. Sequencing input: PBMCs. The receptors here all came from a man in his forties with rheumatoid arthritis. Each CDR3 is given with its conserved first and last residue. A D gene is named only where the DNA matches it firmly. Size tells how often a clone was seen (once, few, many) or the class of an expanded clone, and some rows leave it out.

D: TRBD1
V: TRBV13
size: .
J: TRBJ2-1
CDR3: CASSLPGQAGDEQFF
DNA: TGTGCCAGCAGCCTCCCGGGACAGGCCGGGGATGAGCAGTTCTTC

D: TRBD1
V: TRBV9
size: .
J: TRBJ1-1
CDR3: CASSAGQGLAEAFF
DNA: TGTGCCAGCAGCGCGGGACAGGGGCTCGCTGAAGCTTTCTTT

D: .
V: TRBV6-5
size: .
J: TRBJ1-4
CDR3: CASLTSPANEKLFF
DNA: TGTGCCAGTCTGACTTCGCCAGCTAATGAAAAACTGTTTTTT

D: .
V: TRBV2
size: .
J: TRBJ1-4
CDR3: CASSEGDEKLFF
DNA: TGTGCCAGCAGTGAGGGAGATGAAAAACTGTTTTTT

D: .
V: TRBV30
size: once
J: TRBJ1-1
CDR3: CAWNRKILNTEAFF
DNA: TGTGCCTGGAATCGGAAGATCTTGAACACTGAAGCTTTCTTT

D: TRBD2
V: TRBV28
size: .
J: TRBJ2-7
CDR3: CASSLGLAGRSSYEQYF
DNA: TGTGCCAGCAGTTTGGGTCTAGCGGGTAGGAGCTCCTACGAGCAGTACTTC

D: .
V: TRBV29-1
size: once
J: TRBJ1-4
CDR3: CSVEGTPGEKLFF
DNA: TGCAGCGTTGAAGGTACCCCGGGAGAAAAACTGTTTTTT

D: TRBD1
V: TRBV30
size: once
J: TRBJ1-3
CDR3: CAWSARGLGGNTIYF
DNA: TGTGCCTGGAGTGCCAGGGGGCTAGGAGGAAACACCATATATTTT

D: .
V: TRBV7-9
size: .
J: TRBJ1-5
CDR3: CASSVSAGGGHSNQPQHF
DNA: TGTGCCAGCAGCGTAAGCGCGGGAGGGGGACATAGCAATCAGCCCCAGCATTTT

D: .
V: TRBV4-1
size: .
J: TRBJ2-3
CDR3: CASSQGWGPQADTQYF
DNA: TGCGCCAGCAGCCAAGGATGGGGGCCGCAGGCAGATACGCAGTATTTT

D: TRBD1
V: TRBV14
size: .
J: TRBJ1-2
CDR3: CASSLGTGGPYGYTF
DNA: TGTGCCAGCAGCCTCGGGACAGGGGGCCCCTATGGCTACACCTTC

D: .
V: TRBV7-9
size: .
J: TRBJ2-6
CDR3: CASSLAPGVGANVLTF
DNA: TGTGCCAGCAGCTTAGCCCCAGGGGTTGGGGCCAACGTCCTGACTTTC

D: .
V: TRBV2
size: .
J: TRBJ1-1
CDR3: CASSGDLNTEAFF
DNA: TGTGCCAGCAGTGGGGACCTGAACACTGAAGCTTTCTTT

D: .
V: TRBV29-1
size: .
J: TRBJ2-2
CDR3: CSVSGTPANTGELFF
DNA: TGCAGCGTTTCCGGGACGCCGGCGAACACCGGGGAGCTGTTTTTT

D: TRBD1
V: TRBV24-1
size: .
J: TRBJ2-1
CDR3: CATSESGTGDRNEQFF
DNA: TGTGCCACCAGTGAATCCGGGACAGGGGATAGGAATGAGCAGTTCTTC

D: .
V: TRBV5-4
size: .
J: TRBJ1-1
CDR3: CASSLSTVGSTEAFF
DNA: TGTGCCAGCAGCTTGTCAACCGTCGGGAGCACTGAAGCTTTCTTT

D: .
V: TRBV6-6
size: .
J: TRBJ2-7
CDR3: CASSFGLNYEQYF
DNA: TGTGCCAGCAGTTTCGGTCTGAACTACGAGCAGTACTTC

D: .
V: TRBV19
size: .
J: TRBJ1-1
CDR3: CASSIGLVTEAFF
DNA: TGTGCCAGTAGTATAGGGTTGGTCACTGAAGCTTTCTTT

D: TRBD1
V: TRBV5-4
size: .
J: TRBJ1-5
CDR3: CASSGQDREYQPQHF
DNA: TGTGCCAGCAGCGGACAGGACAGGGAGTATCAGCCCCAGCATTTT

D: TRBD1
V: TRBV12-3/TRBV12-4
size: .
J: TRBJ1-3
CDR3: CASTQGGRNTIYF
DNA: TGTGCCAGCACCCAGGGGGGTAGAAACACCATATATTTT

D: TRBD1
V: TRBV27
size: .
J: TRBJ2-1
CDR3: CASSYGTDAVSYNEQFF
DNA: TGTGCCAGCAGTTATGGGACAGACGCAGTCTCCTACAATGAGCAGTTCTTC

D: .
V: TRBV19
size: .
J: TRBJ1-3
CDR3: CASQREGQRFSGNTIYF
DNA: TGTGCCAGTCAACGGGAGGGGCAGCGCTTCTCTGGAAACACCATATATTTT

D: .
V: TRBV18
size: .
J: TRBJ1-1
CDR3: CASSTLGHVKNTEAFF
DNA: TGTGCCAGCTCAACACTGGGACACGTGAAAAACACTGAAGCTTTCTTT

D: .
V: TRBV2
size: .
J: TRBJ1-2
CDR3: CASTPGQGRTGYTF
DNA: TGTGCCAGCACCCCAGGGCAGGGGCGTACTGGCTACACCTTC

D: .
V: TRBV11-2
size: .
J: TRBJ1-2
CDR3: CASSLNRDGYTF
DNA: TGTGCCAGCAGCTTAAACAGGGATGGCTACACCTTC

D: TRBD2
V: TRBV28
size: .
J: TRBJ2-1
CDR3: CASSSSGVYNEQFF
DNA: TGTGCCAGCAGTTCAAGCGGGGTCTACAATGAGCAGTTCTTC

D: TRBD2
V: TRBV3-1/TRBV3-2
size: once
J: TRBJ2-7
CDR3: CASSPGTSGRLPSEQYF
DNA: TGTGCCAGCAGCCCCGGGACTAGCGGGAGATTACCCTCCGAGCAGTACTTC

D: .
V: TRBV5-1
size: once
J: TRBJ1-5
CDR3: CASSLGGSNQPQHF
DNA: TGCGCCAGCAGCCTGGGAGGGAGCAATCAGCCCCAGCATTTT

D: .
V: TRBV30
size: .
J: TRBJ2-3
CDR3: CAWSPSTDTQYF
DNA: TGTGCCTGGAGTCCTAGCACAGATACGCAGTATTTT

D: TRBD2
V: TRBV6-2/TRBV6-3
size: .
J: TRBJ2-2
CDR3: CASSYAGLAGGTGELFF
DNA: TGTGCCAGCAGTTACGCTGGACTAGCGGGAGGTACCGGGGAGCTGTTTTTT

D: .
V: TRBV27
size: .
J: TRBJ2-2
CDR3: CASSSPANTGELFF
DNA: TGTGCCAGCAGTAGTCCAGCGAACACCGGGGAGCTGTTTTTT

D: TRBD1
V: TRBV27
size: .
J: TRBJ2-7
CDR3: CASSKQGFDEQYF
DNA: TGTGCCAGCAGCAAACAGGGGTTCGACGAGCAGTACTTC

D: TRBD1
V: TRBV5-1
size: .
J: TRBJ1-5
CDR3: CASSPGTGNQPQHF
DNA: TGCGCCAGCAGCCCCGGGACAGGGAATCAGCCCCAGCATTTT

D: TRBD1
V: TRBV5-8
size: .
J: TRBJ2-7
CDR3: CASSLGDSLGEQYF
DNA: TGTGCCAGCAGCTTGGGGGACAGCCTTGGCGAGCAGTACTTC

D: .
V: TRBV6-5
size: .
J: TRBJ1-4
CDR3: CASSYSGAASEKLFF
DNA: TGTGCCAGCAGTTACTCTGGGGCAGCAAGTGAAAAACTGTTTTTT

D: TRBD1
V: TRBV4-1
size: .
J: TRBJ2-7
CDR3: CASSPPGGAAYEQYF
DNA: TGCGCCAGCAGCCCCCCAGGGGGAGCGGCCTACGAGCAGTACTTC

D: TRBD2
V: TRBV11-2
size: .
J: TRBJ2-7
CDR3: CASSERRGTSGYEQYF
DNA: TGTGCCAGCAGCGAACGTCGGGGGACTAGCGGCTACGAGCAGTACTTC

D: .
V: TRBV7-2
size: .
J: TRBJ1-3
CDR3: CASSLQFIGSYGNTIYF
DNA: TGTGCCAGCAGCTTACAGTTTATAGGTTCTTACGGAAACACCATATATTTT

D: TRBD1
V: TRBV4-1
size: .
J: TRBJ1-4
CDR3: CASSQVKGAREKLFF
DNA: TGCGCCAGCAGCCAAGTAAAGGGGGCGAGAGAAAAACTGTTTTTT

D: TRBD1
V: TRBV12-3/TRBV12-4
size: .
J: TRBJ1-5
CDR3: CASTSTGNQPQHF
DNA: TGTGCCAGCACCTCGACAGGGAATCAGCCCCAGCATTTT

D: TRBD2
V: TRBV9
size: once
J: TRBJ2-1
CDR3: CASSPRTSGSYNEQFF
DNA: TGTGCCAGCAGCCCTCGGACTAGCGGGAGCTACAATGAGCAGTTCTTC

D: .
V: TRBV12-2
size: few
J: TRBJ1-5
CDR3: CASHFEAGTPHQPQHF
DNA: TGTGCAAGTCACTTCGAAGCCGGGACACCCCATCAGCCCCAGCATTTT

D: TRBD1
V: TRBV5-6
size: .
J: TRBJ2-1
CDR3: CASSLETGEGPYNEQFF
DNA: TGTGCCAGCAGCTTGGAAACAGGGGAAGGACCCTACAATGAGCAGTTCTTC

D: TRBD1
V: TRBV6-5
size: .
J: TRBJ1-4
CDR3: CASRSSGTGYEKLFF
DNA: TGTGCCAGCAGATCCTCCGGGACAGGGTACGAAAAACTGTTTTTT

D: TRBD1
V: TRBV7-2
size: .
J: TRBJ2-7
CDR3: CASSLDGTGGAGEQYF
DNA: TGTGCCAGCAGCCTAGATGGGACAGGGGGCGCGGGTGAGCAGTACTTC

D: TRBD2
V: TRBV7-3
size: .
J: TRBJ2-1
CDR3: CASSLTGTSGGNEQFF
DNA: TGTGCCAGCAGCTTAACCGGGACTAGCGGTGGGAATGAGCAGTTCTTC

D: .
V: TRBV19
size: .
J: TRBJ1-3
CDR3: CASTATGTSGNTIYF
DNA: TGTGCCAGTACCGCGACAGGCACCTCTGGAAACACCATATATTTT

D: .
V: TRBV12-5
size: .
J: TRBJ2-3
CDR3: CASGLVGTSTDTQYF
DNA: TGTGCTAGTGGTTTGGTAGGGACTAGCACAGATACGCAGTATTTT

D: TRBD2
V: TRBV19
size: .
J: TRBJ2-7
CDR3: CASQGLAGREYF
DNA: TGTGCCAGCCAGGGACTAGCGGGACGGGAGTACTTC

D: .
V: TRBV28
size: .
J: TRBJ1-1
CDR3: CASSLQVNTEAFF
DNA: TGTGCCAGCAGTTTACAGGTGAACACTGAAGCTTTCTTT